This TCR beta chain is from a study of blood T cells in healthy people across ages (dated by TCRdb to about 2015). Concerning the study at large: In model experiments, template switching captured roughly one uniquely barcoded TCR beta cDNA molecule for every two T cells. To avoid experimental bias, donors of different ages were spread randomly across the sequencing lanes. Two additional independent replicas of 1 million unique cDNA reads from the same blood draw were analyzed for two donors (one aged 18 to 30 and one aged 80 or older). The study measured age-related changes in TCR beta repertoire diversity using deep sequencing normalized with unique cDNA molecular identifiers. Four age groups were formed from the donors: young (average approximately 15 years), middle-aged (approximately 40), aged (about 62) and long-lived (roughly 81). The study at large found these results: There was a strong correlation between observed TCR beta diversity and the percentage of naive T cells measured by flow cytometry. Bulk unsorted PBMC profiling prevented conclusive comparison of naive and antigen-experienced compartments. The long-lived group showed more naive CD4+ T cells, fewer expanded clones and increased TCR diversity than the aged group, suggesting age selection. Because donor CMV infection status was unknown, age-related changes in expanded clonotypes were potentially confounded. Estimates of total diversity from one million sequenced T cells were regarded as lower bounds and underestimates. As age increased, observed TCR beta diversity per million T cells dropped in a roughly linear way, and a significant reduction was already evident by age approximately 40.

V is cut by 7 bases and J by 2 bases, and the space between the germline ends is 4 bases. Inclusive of the bounding cysteine and phenylalanine, the CDR3 is 11 residues long. CDR3 DNA only is kept here, 33 bases in frame from base 1. CDR1 and CDR2 were assigned from the germline V gene as WSHSY and SAAADI. Systemically healthy Caucasian individuals from Russia, over 30 in total and aged about 6 to 100 years, were included as donors. Each donor gave about 9.2 milliliters of peripheral blood, drawn into EDTA-treated Vacutainer tubes. PBMCs were isolated by Ficoll-Paque density-gradient centrifugation, with at least 6 million obtained per sample. Trizol reagent was used to extract total RNA from PBMCs, with at least 5.5 micrograms per sample. For every donor, flow cytometry on a PBMC aliquot measured the percentage of naive CD45RAhigh/CD27high T cells. Worth noting for this clonotype: Its binding antigen is unknown. No base quality values were provided; no much bigger clone lies one nucleotide off.

The library was produced with 5' RACE. Reads for this sample came from an Illumina HiSeq 2500. A second PCR of 7 to 11 cycles was performed with a sample-barcoded 5' primer and a J-beta primer mix. A unique molecular identifier was introduced onto each TCR beta cDNA molecule by a template-switch 5' adaptor carrying 12 random nucleotides. Each sample yielded at least 2.5 million CDR3-containing paired-end reads. The Mint cDNA synthesis kit, primed by a TRBC-specific oligonucleotide, was used to synthesize first-strand cDNA from all RNA. Following uracil-DNA glycosylase treatment, all cDNA underwent a first 18-cycle PCR with the universal primers M1SS and BC2_uni_R. In the authors' own workflow: For normalization, 1 million high-quality reads were randomly selected from each sample, with every read carrying a distinct molecular identifier. Reads with shared molecular identifiers were discarded instead of being binned into consensus sequences. MiTCR, run with a Q25 quality threshold and the strictest error-elimination algorithm, handled CDR3 identification, clonotype clustering and error correction. A nonparametric unseen species model with Euler transformation was used to estimate lower-bound total TCR beta diversity. TCRdb itself trimmed the public reads at Q25 with fastp, ran MiXCR and retained productive beta chains. Every entry covers one CDR3 protein and lists the most common genes and DNA from its rows. The V and J calls reflect TCRdb's pipeline rather than the authors' work. This sample comprises around 800,000 distinct CDR3 sequences, 53% of them detected only once. The ten most abundant clones make up 40% to 50% of the sample.

Here the chain combines TRBV10-2 and TRBJ2-3; confidence is insufficient to name the D gene. This receptor was identified in a man aged 80 or over in good health. The sample comprised blood. The DNA reads as follows: TGCGCCAGCAAACTCACAGATACGCAGTATTTT. Its protein is CASKLTDTQYF.